Listed here is a single TCR beta chain. Its specificity is not known. The donors were members of the validation cohort, which comprised about 130 subjects and was separate from the first cohort of 730 or so subjects. This CDR3 contains 13 residues. V was pared by 7 bases and J by 5 bases, with 6 bases of the junction left unmatched. Germline CDR1 SGHDT, CDR2 YYEEEE. TCRdb's copy holds only in-frame clones and misses some; the assay was immunoSEQ multiplex PCR. The data contain about 240,000 clones, approximately 87% of them singletons. This specimen belongs to a study of cytomegalovirus exposure and HLA in healthy donors. Findings and limits, study-wide: TCR sequences were mostly rare, though some public TCRs occurred in many donors. The listing of roughly 160 TCR beta chains classed them as cytomegalovirus-associated.

This rearrangement joins TRBV5-6 to TRBJ1-2; 9 bases fit TRBD1. The sequence was collected from a man in his late teens or twenties in good health and CMV-seronegative. The sample taken for sequencing was PBMCs. Here the CDR3 reads CASGDREAYGYTF. CDR3 bases: TGTGCCAGCGGGGACAGGGAAGCTTATGGCTACACCTTC.